This T cell receptor (beta chain) stems from a study of vaccination and CD4 T cells after COVID-19. In the study overall: Overlapping spike peptides from SARS-CoV-2, HCoV-NL63, HCoV-OC43 and HCoV-229E served to stimulate the cells.

The sample holds one count of this clonotype. Its antigen is unidentified. Researchers used the Oncomine TCR Beta short-read assay to sequence DNA from cultured CD4+ T cells. TCRdb reanalysed the PCR reads using MiXCR and keeps one entry per CDR3 protein. The table records fewer than 4,500 distinct CDR3 sequences, about 48% of them present only once. As to treatment: approximately 11-day PBMC culture with coronavirus spike peptide pools or control peptides (ViraFEST assay). ViraFEST sequenced TCRs after peptide-pool expansion of antigen-specific T cells. CDR1 is SGHTA, CDR2 FQGTGA, per germline. The CDR3 consists of 13 residues. V was clipped by 5 bases and J by 5 bases, with 13 bases between them.

Sequencing was done on a sample of CD4+ T cells from blood, cultured in vitro. The origin of this receptor is a human donor who had recovered from COVID-19. The chain is built from TRBV7-3 and TRBJ2-7; possible D gene TRBD1, 6 bases. The CDR3 DNA is TGTGCCAGCAGCCTTTCCCCAGGGGACGAGCAGTACTTC. This gives the protein CASSLSPGDEQYF.